Listed here are 5 T cell receptor beta chains from one sample, sequenced in a study of Graves' ophthalmopathy and Graves' hyperthyroidism. The authors amplified TCR beta CDR3 regions from RNA transcripts. The first-round RT-PCR employed HTBI primers together with the Qiagen OneStep RT-PCR kit. A multiplex PCR was then performed as the second round. Via MiXCR, TCRdb re-called the multiplex PCR reads, giving one row per CDR3 protein. There are approximately 700,000 distinct CDR3 sequences in the sample; roughly two fifths occur only once, and more than 3% lies in the top ten. Sample: peripheral blood. Every receptor here comes from an adult man with Graves' ophthalmopathy.

This chain uses TRBV7-9 with TRBJ2-5; TRBD1 matches 8 bases. Germline V lookup: CDR1 SEHNR, CDR2 FQNEAQ (reference sequence). The CDR3 length is 14 residues. V lost 5 bases to trimming and J lost 2 bases; unmatched junction nucleotides: 4. CDR3 amino acids: CASSPNRGQETQYF. CDR3 in DNA: TGTGCCAGCAGCCCTAACAGGGGGCAAGAGACCCAGTACTTC.

This clonotype has a count of ten or more. The chain is built from TRBV20-1 and TRBJ1-1, with 9 bases identical to TRBD1. Germline assignment: CDR1 DFQATT and CDR2 SNEGSKA (reference sequence). J was trimmed by 4 bases and V by 6 bases; bases with no gene match: 6. CDR3 length equals 13 residues. The CDR3 DNA is TGCAGTGCGACCGGGACAGGGTTCACTGAAGCTTTCTTT. The encoded protein is CSATGTGFTEAFF.

The J gene is TRBJ1-1, the V gene TRBV10-1; tentative D call: TRBD1 (5 bases). The CDR3 sequence is 12 residues long. CDR1 is WNHNN and CDR2 is SYGVQD in the germline V gene (reference sequence). Trimming took off 3 bases at V and 11 bases at J, with 13 bases between the two ends. CDR3 loop: CASSERDGDAFF. The CDR3 bases are TGCGCCAGCAGTGAAAGGGACGGGGATGCTTTCTTT.

This clonotype was observed many times. The chain is built from TRBV6-2 or TRBV6-3 and TRBJ1-2; D remains ambiguous. The V gene's germline CDR1 is MNHEY and CDR2 SVGEGT. The length of the CDR3 is 11 residues. V shed 1 base and J shed 3 bases, with 0 bases lying between them. The CDR3 sequence: CASSYYYGYTF. As DNA, the CDR3 is TGTGCCAGCAGTTACTACTATGGCTACACCTTC.

This clonotype occurred many times. The V and J genes are TRBV9 and TRBJ2-2; the match to TRBD1 covers 7 bases. The germline V gene has CDR1 SGDLS and CDR2 YYNGEE. V lost 3 bases to trimming and J lost 5 bases; unmatched junction nucleotides: 1. The CDR3 totals 13 residues. The CDR3 region is CASSGQGTGELFF. The CDR3 DNA reads as TGTGCCAGCAGCGGACAGGGAACCGGGGAGCTGTTTTTT.